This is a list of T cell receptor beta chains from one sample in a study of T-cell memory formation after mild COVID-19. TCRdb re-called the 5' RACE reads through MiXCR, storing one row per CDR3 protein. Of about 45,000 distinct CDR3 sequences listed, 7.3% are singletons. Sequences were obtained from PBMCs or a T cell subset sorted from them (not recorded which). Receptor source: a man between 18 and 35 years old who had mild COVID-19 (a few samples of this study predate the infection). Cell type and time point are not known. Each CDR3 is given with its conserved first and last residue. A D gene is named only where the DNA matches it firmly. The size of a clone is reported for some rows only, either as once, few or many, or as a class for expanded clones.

CASSRDREMETQYF TGCGCCAGCAGCCGGGACAGGGAGATGGAGACCCAGTACTTC TRBD1 TRBJ2-5 medium-sized 14 TRBV4-1
CASHRGLSYEQYF TGTGCCTCGCATCGGGGGTTGTCCTACGAGCAGTACTTC NA TRBJ2-7 few 13 TRBV30
CASRSRTSGGAVGPTWYNEQFF TGTGCCAGCAGAAGCAGGACTAGCGGGGGGGCCGTTGGTCCCACATGGTACAATGAGCAGTTCTTC TRBD2 TRBJ2-1 NA 22 TRBV12-3/TRBV12-4
CSARDPARDDTQYF TGCAGTGCTAGAGATCCTGCCCGTGACGATACGCAGTATTTT NA TRBJ2-3 NA 14 TRBV20-1
CASSIVWSADNSPLHF TGTGCCAGTAGTATAGTATGGTCAGCGGATAATTCACCCCTCCACTTT NA TRBJ1-6 few 16 TRBV19
CASSPGQLNYGYTF TGTGCCAGCTCGCCGGGACAACTTAACTATGGCTACACCTTC NA TRBJ1-2 NA 14 TRBV18
CASSLAGTGYYEQYF TGTGCCAGCAGCTTAGCCGGGACAGGGTACTACGAGCAGTACTTC TRBD1 TRBJ2-7 NA 15 TRBV7-2
CASSRGYNTGELFF TGTGCCAGCAGCAGGGGGTACAACACCGGGGAGCTGTTTTTT NA TRBJ2-2 few 14 TRBV11-3
CASSPSGESTDTQYF TGTGCCAGCAGTCCAAGCGGGGAGAGCACAGATACGCAGTATTTT TRBD2 TRBJ2-3 few 15 TRBV6-5
CASSSTLGYEQYF TGTGCCAGCAGTTCGACATTGGGTTACGAGCAGTACTTC NA TRBJ2-7 few 13 TRBV11-3
CASSWDGQETQYF TGTGCCAGCAGTTGGGACGGACAAGAGACCCAGTACTTC NA TRBJ2-5 many 13 TRBV12-3/TRBV12-4
CATEGDSGELFF TGTGCCACCGAGGGGGATTCCGGGGAGCTGTTTTTT NA TRBJ2-2 many 12 TRBV24-1
CASSPFQGAGEQYF TGTGCCAGCAGCCCCTTCCAGGGGGCGGGCGAGCAGTACTTC TRBD1 TRBJ2-7 many 14 TRBV13
CAIERVINSTSGGLTDTQYF TGTGCCATCGAGAGGGTAATTAATTCGACTAGCGGGGGACTCACAGATACGCAGTATTTT TRBD2 TRBJ2-3 few 20 TRBV10-3
CASSRTPNQETQYF TGTGCCAGCAGCCGGACACCCAACCAAGAGACCCAGTACTTC NA TRBJ2-5 NA 14 TRBV4-2
CASSPTGGTAYGYTF TGCGCCAGCAGCCCGACCGGCGGGACGGCTTATGGCTACACCTTC NA TRBJ1-2 many 15 TRBV5-1
CAWTTAPGELFF TGTGCCTGGACCACAGCACCCGGGGAGCTGTTTTTT NA TRBJ2-2 few 12 TRBV30
CASSFALAGANEQFF TGCGCCAGCAGCTTTGCACTAGCGGGGGCCAATGAGCAGTTCTTC TRBD2 TRBJ2-1 few 15 TRBV5-1
CASSPNRETQYF TGTGCCAGCAGCCCGAACAGGGAGACCCAGTACTTC NA TRBJ2-5 many 12 TRBV7-2
CASSPGRFQETQYF TGTGCCAGCAGCCCGGGACGGTTCCAAGAGACCCAGTACTTC NA TRBJ2-5 few 14 TRBV14
CASSLESMAQYF TGTGCCAGCAGCTTAGAATCTATGGCCCAGTACTTC NA TRBJ2-5 many 12 TRBV7-2
CASTRTGDMNSPLHF TGTGCCAGCACCAGGACAGGGGACATGAATTCACCCCTCCACTTT TRBD1 TRBJ1-6 NA 15 TRBV28
CASSYYHEQYF TGTGCCAGCAGCTATTACCACGAGCAGTACTTC NA TRBJ2-7 many 11 TRBV7-2
CASSPSGGGSYNEQFF TGTGCCAGCAGCCCCAGCGGGGGGGGCTCCTACAATGAGCAGTTCTTC TRBD2 TRBJ2-1 few 16 TRBV7-3
CASSLWQDSNYGYTF TGTGCCAGCAGTTTGTGGCAGGACTCCAACTATGGCTACACCTTC NA TRBJ1-2 few 15 TRBV12-3/TRBV12-4
CASTDSSNQPQHF TGTGCCAGCACGGACAGTAGCAATCAGCCCCAGCATTTT NA TRBJ1-5 few 13 TRBV6-6
CASGRSSGGGETQYF TGTGCCAGCGGGCGGAGTAGCGGGGGAGGGGAGACCCAGTACTTC TRBD2 TRBJ2-5 NA 15 TRBV2
CASSLSPAGGAQETQYF TGCGCCAGCAGCTTGAGTCCAGCGGGGGGAGCCCAAGAGACCCAGTACTTC TRBD2 TRBJ2-5 many 17 TRBV5-1
CASSASSVGEQFF TGTGCCAGCAGCGCCTCTAGCGTTGGTGAGCAGTTCTTC NA TRBJ2-1 NA 13 TRBV7-2
CSVETSSADTQYF TGCAGCGTTGAGACTAGCTCGGCGGATACGCAGTATTTT TRBD2 TRBJ2-3 few 13 TRBV29-1
CASTHESRDSVNSPLHF TGTGCCAGCACTCACGAATCCCGGGACAGTGTTAATTCACCCCTCCACTTT TRBD1 TRBJ1-6 NA 17 TRBV6-2/TRBV6-3
CASKRDGDQPQHF TGTGCCAGCAAAAGGGACGGGGATCAGCCCCAGCATTTT NA TRBJ1-5 NA 13 TRBV6-2/TRBV6-3
CASRRGANQETQYF TGCGCCAGCAGGAGGGGGGCAAACCAAGAGACCCAGTACTTC NA TRBJ2-5 few 14 TRBV5-1
CASSLVRRGASYQETQYF TGTGCCAGCAGCTTAGTTCGGCGGGGGGCCTCTTACCAAGAGACCCAGTACTTC TRBD2 TRBJ2-5 NA 18 TRBV11-2
CASSSRIFINEQFF TGTGCCAGCAGCTCGAGAATCTTTATCAATGAGCAGTTCTTC NA TRBJ2-1 NA 14 TRBV7-9
CASSLTSEDYGYTF TGTGCCAGCAGTTTAACCTCAGAGGACTATGGCTACACCTTC NA TRBJ1-2 many 14 TRBV12-3/TRBV12-4
CASSRRDRAGGYTF TGTGCCAGCAGCCGGAGGGACAGGGCGGGCGGCTACACCTTC TRBD1 TRBJ1-2 NA 14 TRBV14
CASSQDQKGASEKLFF TGCGCCAGCAGCCAAGATCAAAAGGGGGCGAGTGAAAAACTGTTTTTT TRBD1 TRBJ1-4 many 16 TRBV4-3
CASSYNGARSGANVLTF TGTGCCAGCAGTTACAACGGGGCGCGCTCTGGGGCCAACGTCCTGACTTTC NA TRBJ2-6 few 17 TRBV6-5
CASSFPGRLGYTF TGTGCCAGCAGCTTTCCAGGGCGGCTTGGCTACACCTTC NA TRBJ1-2 few 13 TRBV11-2